This TCR beta chain was sequenced for a study of OX40 agonist ivuxolimab in advanced cancers. V dropped 3 bases and J dropped 3 bases, with 22 bases sitting between them. Germline V gives CDR1 SGDLS, CDR2 YYNGEE. This CDR3 spans 17 amino acids. This clone is medium-sized by share. The assay was immunoSEQ multiplex PCR, and TCRdb's table has in-frame clones only and misses some. The sample has around 30,000 clones, 90% seen once; the top ten hold 24%. Source: CD4+ or CD8+ T cells sorted from blood, taken in a trial of the OX40 agonist ivuxolimab. The sequence derives from an adult with an advanced solid tumor such as melanoma, head and neck, liver or kidney cancer. This chain joins TRBV9 and TRBJ2-7; possible D gene TRBD2, 7 bases. CDR3 DNA sequence: TGTGCCAGCAGCGAGAGCCACGGGGGAGGGGGTATCTACGAGCAGTACTTC. This gives the protein CASSESHGGGGIYEQYF.